This TCR beta chain emerged from a study of blood T cell repertoires in COVID-19. The repertoire was sequenced with immunoSEQ multiplex PCR; TCRdb's copy has only in-frame clones and lacks some. Altogether about 76,000 clones are present, about nine tenths being singletons, with the ten largest covering approximately 1.4%. The trim removed 5 bases at V and 6 bases at J, leaving 7 bases unmatched. The germline gives CDR1 SGDLS, CDR2 YYNGEE. This CDR3 comprises 15 residues. The genes are TRBV9 and TRBJ2-1, with 11 bases identical to TRBD2. This receptor was obtained from a man aged 45-65 years with acute or convalescent COVID-19. The sequenced sample consisted of peripheral blood. The DNA for the CDR3 is TGTGCCAGCAGTCCTACTAGCGGGAGATTCAATGAGCAGTTCTTC. It yields the protein CASSPTSGRFNEQFF.